This record covers a single TCR beta chain. Antigen specificity is unknown. Germline V gene sequence: CDR1 SGHRS, CDR2 YFSETQ. V lost 0 bases and J lost 7, with 2 bases in between. The CDR3 is made up of 11 amino acids. This specimen comes from a study of PD-L1 blockade in urothelial cancer. For the study at large: Blood yielded a median of around 150,000 T cells per sample.

Study-wide results and caveats: Below-median pretreatment blood TCR clonality was associated with improved progression-free and overall survival. It was durable-benefit patients whose tumor-associated blood clones expanded more at 3 weeks.

Regarding time point: peripheral blood 6 weeks after treatment start. Sampling of each patient yielded between 1 and 8 specimens, collected pretreatment and on-treatment. TCRdb's copy holds only in-frame clones and misses some; the assay was immunoSEQ multiplex PCR. The sample lists under 70,000 clones; more than 70% were seen once. The clonotype comes from a man aged 60 to 75 with urothelial cancer. The chain combines TRBV5-1 with TRBJ2-1; D is undetermined. The starting material was PBMCs, obtained around atezolizumab (anti-PD-L1) treatment. The CDR3 region is CASSLANEQFF. CDR3 nucleotides: TGCGCCAGCAGCTTGGCGAATGAGCAGTTCTTC.